This TCR beta chain was recorded in a study of low-dose radiotherapy and immunotherapy resistance in tumors. This clonotype was recorded at least ten times. The CDR3 consists of 11 residues. Looked up from germline, CDR1 is LGHDT and CDR2 is YNNKEL (reference sequence). Trimming shortened V by 0 bases and J by 11 bases, and 7 bases separated the two germline ends. Time point of the sample: after trial treatment. Stated treatment: LDRT plus nivolumab, ipilimumab, low-dose cyclophosphamide and aspirin (RACIN trial). With TRAV- and TRBV-specific primers, first-strand cDNA was made, covering the alpha and beta chains. Both a constant-region primer and a V-primer adapter served to amplify TCRs across roughly 22 PCR cycles. Each CDR3 protein gets one entry after TCRdb re-called the reads with MiXCR. Of some 100,000 distinct CDR3 sequences in the sample, around 20% were seen once.

The TCR originated in a male donor with prostate cancer. The sample consisted of PBMCs, taken after low-dose radiotherapy plus immunotherapy. The chain has TRBV3-1 and TRBJ2-5; D is unclear. CDR3 DNA sequence: TGTGCCAGCAGCCAAGAGCTGGGGCAGTACTTC. It yields the protein CASSQELGQYF.